This entry features one T cell receptor beta chain sequence. As yet, its antigen is unknown. The data derive from a study of T cell repertoires in cytomegalovirus infection. Study at large: An indication of both CMV infection and matching HLA type came from public TCR beta signatures.

Findings of the study overall: Cumulative frequency (of public TCR beta family members) identified carriers of CMV plus the relevant HLA.

TCRdb reprocessed the reads with MiXCR, giving one entry per CDR3 protein. The top ten hold 34% of the sample, which has 100,000 to 150,000 distinct CDR3 sequences, more than 20% seen once. V trimming: 6 bases; J trimming: 4 bases; junction bases outside the gene matches: 7. This CDR3 region has 15 residues. This receptor was taken from a human donor in good health (CMV status not recorded). Some clones in this sample may be carry-over from other donors' samples. The gene calls are TRBV12-3 or TRBV12-4 and TRBJ2-3; 10 bases agree with TRBD2. The sample consisted of PBMCs, sequenced either directly or after in vitro stimulation (not recorded which). The CDR3 DNA is TGTGCCAGCAGGGGGGGGACTAGCGACGCAGATACGCAGTATTTT. It translates to CASRGGTSDADTQYF.